This passage covers 9 T cell receptor beta chains from one sample sequenced in a study of CD8 T cell repertoires and HIV-1 epitope variants. These receptors are not linked to any known antigen. Assay: immunoSEQ multiplex PCR; the TCRdb copy retains only in-frame clones and omits some. There are roughly 6,000 clones in the sample; about two thirds occur only once, and less than 45% lies in the top ten. The sequenced material came from cultured CD8+ T cells derived from PBMCs. The origin of the receptors is a male donor with HIV.

This clone was seen just once. The CDR3 nucleotides read TGCAGCATCCGGGACAGGGTAACGTACGAGCAGTACTTC. Its translation: CSIRDRVTYEQYF. V is TRBV29-1 and J is TRBJ2-7, with 9 bases identical to TRBD1. Germline trimming cut 8 bases from V and 4 bases from J; bases unmatched to any gene: 9. Germline V CDR1 and CDR2: SQVTM, ANQGSEA. The CDR3 is 13 residues long.

The CDR3 bases are TGTGCCAGCAGTTACGACGCGGGAGGGCCAGATACGCAGTATTTT. This codes for CASSYDAGGPDTQYF. The chain has TRBV6-6 and TRBJ2-3; 9 nucleotides agree with TRBD2. CDR1 MNHNY and CDR2 SVGAGI come from the germline V gene (reference sequence). Germline trimming cut 2 bases from V and 4 bases from J; bases unmatched to any gene: 4. The CDR3 sequence is 15 residues long.

This clone was counted between two and nine times. The V call is TRBV5-1, the J call TRBJ2-7, with D unresolved. Germline CDR1 is SGHRS and CDR2 is YFSETQ. The CDR3 sequence is 12 residues long. The V and J ends lost 3 bases and 3 bases respectively, with 7 bases between them. CDR3 protein: CASSSFNYEQYF. The CDR3 bases are TGCGCCAGCAGCTCCTTTAACTACGAGCAGTACTTC.

The chain combines TRBV7-8 with TRBJ2-7; D gene unclear. The V gene lost 4 bases and the J gene lost 2 bases, with 6 bases spanning the gap. CDR1 is SGHVS, CDR2 FQNEAQ, per germline. The CDR3 is made up of 12 amino acids. The CDR3: CASSSLTYEQYF. CDR3 bases: TGTGCCAGCAGCTCCCTGACCTACGAGCAGTACTTC.

V and J are TRBV10-3 and TRBJ2-5, with TRBD1 matching over 11 bases. The CDR3 contains 16 residues. Germline V lookup: CDR1 ENHRY, CDR2 SYGVKD. V lost 3 bases to trimming and J lost 5 bases; unmatched junction nucleotides: 8. CDR3: CAISDPGQGAGETQYF. The CDR3 bases are TGTGCCATCAGTGACCCCGGACAGGGGGCCGGGGAGACCCAGTACTTC.

This chain links TRBV19 with TRBJ2-7; possible D gene TRBD2, 6 bases. The V end lost 2 bases, the J end lost 3 bases, and 17 bases lay between the germline ends. The length of the CDR3 is 16 residues. Germline CDR1 and CDR2: LNHDA and SQIVND (reference sequence). CDR3 nucleotide sequence: TGTGCCAGTAGTATAATCTTTGGAGGGACTGACTACGAGCAGTACTTC. This encodes CASSIIFGGTDYEQYF. Looking up the rest from reference TRBV19 and TRBJ2-7 gives the full variable domain: DGGITQSPKYLFRKEGQNVTLSCEQNLNHDAMYWYRQDPGQGLRLIYYSQIVNDFQKGDIAEGYSVSREKKESFPLTVTSAQKNPTAFYLCASSIIFGGTDYEQYFGPGTRLTVT.

This clone was detected a few times. The rearrangement joins TRBV11-2 to TRBJ2-7; D is possibly TRBD2 (6 bases). V was trimmed by 5 bases and J by 3 bases, leaving 11 bases between them. This CDR3 spans 13 amino acids. The V gene's germline CDR1 is SGHAT and CDR2 FQNNGV. CDR3 nucleotide sequence: TGTGCCAGCAGCCAGGACTACCTCTACGAGCAGTACTTC. This gives the protein CASSQDYLYEQYF.

This chain links TRBV6-5 with TRBJ1-1; D unresolved. The CDR3 spans 14 residues. The germline gives CDR1 MNHEY, CDR2 SVGAGI. The V end lost 2 bases, the J end lost 3 bases, and 10 bases lay between the germline ends. CDR3 in DNA: TGTGCCAGCAGTTACAGGGATGGAGACACTGAAGCTTTCTTT. Amino acids: CASSYRDGDTEAFF.

The chain carries TRBV19 and TRBJ2-7; D is tentatively TRBD1 or TRBD2 (6 bases each). This CDR3 has 14 residues. Trimming took 1 base from V and 2 from J, leaving 9 bases between them. The germline V gene has CDR1 LNHDA and CDR2 SQIVND (reference sequence). The CDR3 reads CASSIGGGPYEQYF. In nucleotides, the CDR3 is TGTGCCAGTAGTATAGGAGGGGGGCCCTACGAGCAGTACTTC.